The present T cell receptor (beta chain) was sequenced within a study of blood T cell repertoires in COVID-19. In the study overall: The origin of the acute and convalescent COVID-19 samples was the United States, Italy and Spain. PBMCs, B-cell-depleted T cells, or T cells provided the cDNA or gDNA that made up the material.

The Seattle patients, enrolled during active infection, were followed longitudinally. The length of the CDR3 is 15 residues. With 6 bases removed from V and 8 bases from J, the gap between germline ends came to 19 bases. The germline V gene encodes CDR1 MDHEN and CDR2 SYDVKM. The authors' processing: Amplification from reference gene primers served as the basis for estimated nucleated cell counts. The assay was immunoSEQ multiplex PCR, and TCRdb's table has in-frame clones only and misses some. The DNA was the basis for D and trimming; V, J and clone size are from that table. The profile shows some 200,000 clones, 65% to 85% of them singletons.

The rearrangement joins TRBV28 to TRBJ1-4; D gene ambiguous. Sample: peripheral blood. The clonotype was recovered from a woman aged 30 to 39 with COVID-19, enrolled during active disease. The CDR3 DNA follows: TGTGCCAGCAGCTCCTGGGGAGGCGGTTTGGAAAAACTGTTTTTT. It is translated as CASSSWGGGLEKLFF.